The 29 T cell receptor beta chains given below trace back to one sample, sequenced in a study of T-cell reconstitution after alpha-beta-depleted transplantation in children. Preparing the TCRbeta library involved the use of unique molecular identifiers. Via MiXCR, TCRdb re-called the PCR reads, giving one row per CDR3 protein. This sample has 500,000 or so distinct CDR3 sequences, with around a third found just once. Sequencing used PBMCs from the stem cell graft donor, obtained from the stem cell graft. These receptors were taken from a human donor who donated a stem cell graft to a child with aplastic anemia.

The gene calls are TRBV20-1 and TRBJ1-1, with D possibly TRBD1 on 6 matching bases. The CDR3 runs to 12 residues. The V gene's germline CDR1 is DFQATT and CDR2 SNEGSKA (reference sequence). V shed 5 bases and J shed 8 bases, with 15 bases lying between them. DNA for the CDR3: TGCAGTGCTGGCATAGGGGGTCGGGAAGCTTTCTTT. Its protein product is CSAGIGGREAFF.

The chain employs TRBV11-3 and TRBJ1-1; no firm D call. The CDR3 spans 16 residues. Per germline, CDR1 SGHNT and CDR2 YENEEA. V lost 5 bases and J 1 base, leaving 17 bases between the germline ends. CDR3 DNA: TGTGCCAGCAGCCTACTCTCCACCGGTGGGAACACTGAAGCTTTCTTT. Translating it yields CASSLLSTGGNTEAFF.

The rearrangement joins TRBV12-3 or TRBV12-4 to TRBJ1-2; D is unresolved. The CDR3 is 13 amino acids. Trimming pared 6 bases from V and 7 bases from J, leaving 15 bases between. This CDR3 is CASSTDLYAGYTF. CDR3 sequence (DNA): TGTGCCAGCAGCACAGACCTATACGCTGGCTACACCTTC.

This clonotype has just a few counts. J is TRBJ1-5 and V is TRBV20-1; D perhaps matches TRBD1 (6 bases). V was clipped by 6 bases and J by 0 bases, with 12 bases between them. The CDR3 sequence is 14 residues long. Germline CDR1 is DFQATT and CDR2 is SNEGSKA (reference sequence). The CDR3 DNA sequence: TGCAGTGCAGAACAGGGAGTTAGCAATCAGCCCCAGCATTTT. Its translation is CSAEQGVSNQPQHF.

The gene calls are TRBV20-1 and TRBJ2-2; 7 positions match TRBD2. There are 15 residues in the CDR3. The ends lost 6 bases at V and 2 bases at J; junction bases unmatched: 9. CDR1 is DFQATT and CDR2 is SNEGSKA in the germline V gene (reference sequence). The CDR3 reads CSAGPLAGNTGELFF. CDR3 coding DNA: TGCAGTGCCGGACCCTTAGCGGGCAACACCGGGGAGCTGTTTTTT.

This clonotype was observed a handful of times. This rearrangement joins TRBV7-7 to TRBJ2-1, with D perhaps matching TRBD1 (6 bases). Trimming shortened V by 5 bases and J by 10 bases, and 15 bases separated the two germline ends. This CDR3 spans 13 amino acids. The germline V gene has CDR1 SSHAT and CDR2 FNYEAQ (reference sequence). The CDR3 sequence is CASSPEGDYEQFF. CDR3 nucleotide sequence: TGTGCCAGCAGCCCCGAGGGGGATTACGAGCAGTTCTTC.

CDR3 in DNA: TGTGCCAGCAGTTTATACGGGACAGGGAGCACAGATACGCAGTATTTT. It yields the protein CASSLYGTGSTDTQYF. The V gene is TRBV28, the J gene TRBJ2-3; 9 bases align to TRBD1. With V trimmed by 1 base and J by 0 bases, 2 bases remained unmatched. CDR1 and CDR2 from the germline V gene are MDHEN and SYDVKM. This CDR3 is 16 amino acids long.

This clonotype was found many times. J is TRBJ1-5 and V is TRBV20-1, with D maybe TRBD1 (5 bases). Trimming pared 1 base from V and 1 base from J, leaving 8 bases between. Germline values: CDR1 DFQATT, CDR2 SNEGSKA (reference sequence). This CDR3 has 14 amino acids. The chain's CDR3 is CSARAGGSNQPQHF. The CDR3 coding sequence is TGCAGTGCTAGAGCGGGGGGAAGCAATCAGCCCCAGCATTTT.

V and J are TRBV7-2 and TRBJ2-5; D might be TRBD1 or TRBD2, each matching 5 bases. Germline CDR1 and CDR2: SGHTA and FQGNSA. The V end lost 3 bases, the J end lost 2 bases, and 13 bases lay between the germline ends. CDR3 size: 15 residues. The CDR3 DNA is TGTGCCAGCAGCTTCCCGGGACGGATTCAAGAGACCCAGTACTTC. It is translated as CASSFPGRIQETQYF.

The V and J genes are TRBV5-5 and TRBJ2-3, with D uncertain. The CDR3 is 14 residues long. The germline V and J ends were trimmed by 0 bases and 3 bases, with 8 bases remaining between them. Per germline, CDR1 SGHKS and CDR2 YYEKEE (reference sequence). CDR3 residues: CASSLATPTDTQYF. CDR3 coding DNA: TGTGCCAGCAGCTTGGCTACCCCGACAGATACGCAGTATTTT.

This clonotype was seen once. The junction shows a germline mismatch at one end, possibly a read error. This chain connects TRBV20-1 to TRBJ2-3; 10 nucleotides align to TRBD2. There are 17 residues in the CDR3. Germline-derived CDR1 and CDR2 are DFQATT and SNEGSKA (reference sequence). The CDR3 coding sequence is TGCTGTGCTAGAGATCGGCAGCGGGAGGGAGGCACAGATACGCAGTATTTT. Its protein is CCARDRQREGGTDTQYF.

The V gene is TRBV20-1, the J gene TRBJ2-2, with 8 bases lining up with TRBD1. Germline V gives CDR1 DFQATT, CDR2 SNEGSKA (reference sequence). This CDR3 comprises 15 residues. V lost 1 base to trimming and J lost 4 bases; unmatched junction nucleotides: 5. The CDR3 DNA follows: TGCAGTGCTAGAGGGGACAGGCGACCCACCGGGGAGCTGTTTTTT. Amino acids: CSARGDRRPTGELFF.

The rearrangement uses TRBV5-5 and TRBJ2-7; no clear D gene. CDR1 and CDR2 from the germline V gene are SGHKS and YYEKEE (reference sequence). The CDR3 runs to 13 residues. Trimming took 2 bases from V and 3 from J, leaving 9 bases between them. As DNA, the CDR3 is TGTGCCAGCAGCTTCGGGTTTAGCTACGAGCAGTACTTC. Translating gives CASSFGFSYEQYF.

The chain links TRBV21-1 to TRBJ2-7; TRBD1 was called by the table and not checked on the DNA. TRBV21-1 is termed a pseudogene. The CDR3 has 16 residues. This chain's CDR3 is CASSNTDRLSSYEQYV. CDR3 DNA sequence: TGTGCCAGCAGCAATACGGACAGGTTGAGCTCCTACGAGCAGTACGTC.

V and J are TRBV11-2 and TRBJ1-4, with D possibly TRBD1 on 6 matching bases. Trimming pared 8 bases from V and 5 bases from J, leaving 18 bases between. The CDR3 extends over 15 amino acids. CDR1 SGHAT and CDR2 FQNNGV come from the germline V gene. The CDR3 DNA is TGTGCCAGCGGGGGAGGGGGAGGGGAAAATGAAAAACTGTTTTTT. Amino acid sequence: CASGGGGGENEKLFF.

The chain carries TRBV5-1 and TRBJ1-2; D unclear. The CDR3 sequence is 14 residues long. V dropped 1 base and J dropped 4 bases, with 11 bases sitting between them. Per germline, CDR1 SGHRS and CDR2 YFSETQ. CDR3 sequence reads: CASSLQGSGYGYTF. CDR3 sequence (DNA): TGCGCCAGCAGCTTGCAAGGGTCCGGCTATGGCTACACCTTC.

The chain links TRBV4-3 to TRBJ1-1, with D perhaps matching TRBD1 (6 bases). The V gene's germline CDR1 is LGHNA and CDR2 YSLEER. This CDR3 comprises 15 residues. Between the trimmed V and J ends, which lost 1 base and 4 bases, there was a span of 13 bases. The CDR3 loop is CASSQGVRGRTEAFF. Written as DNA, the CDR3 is TGCGCCAGCAGCCAAGGGGTCAGGGGACGCACTGAAGCTTTCTTT.

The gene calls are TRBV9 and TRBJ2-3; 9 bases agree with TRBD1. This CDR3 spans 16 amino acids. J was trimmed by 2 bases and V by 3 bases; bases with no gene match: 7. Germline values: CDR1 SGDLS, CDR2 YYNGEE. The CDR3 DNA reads TGTGCCAGCAGCGCCCCCGGGACAGGGCTCACAGATACGCAGTATTTT. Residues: CASSAPGTGLTDTQYF.

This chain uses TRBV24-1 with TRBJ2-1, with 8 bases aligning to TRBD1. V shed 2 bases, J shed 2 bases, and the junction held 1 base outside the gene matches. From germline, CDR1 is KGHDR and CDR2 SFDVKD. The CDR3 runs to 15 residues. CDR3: CATSDYRGTYNEQFF. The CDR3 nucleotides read TGTGCCACCAGTGATTACAGGGGGACCTACAATGAGCAGTTCTTC.

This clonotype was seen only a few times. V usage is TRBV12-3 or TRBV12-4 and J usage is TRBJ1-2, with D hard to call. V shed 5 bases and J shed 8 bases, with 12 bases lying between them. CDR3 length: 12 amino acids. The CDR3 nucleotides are TGTGCCAGCAGTACAAGGCTCCTGGGCTACACCTTC. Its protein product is CASSTRLLGYTF.

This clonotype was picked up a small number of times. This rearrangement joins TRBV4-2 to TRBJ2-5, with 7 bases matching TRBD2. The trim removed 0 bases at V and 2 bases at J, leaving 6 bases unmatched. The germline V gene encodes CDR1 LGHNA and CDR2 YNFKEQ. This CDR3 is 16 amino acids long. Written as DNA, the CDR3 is TGTGCCAGCAGCCAAGACCTGCTAGCGGAACAAGAGACCCAGTACTTC. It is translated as CASSQDLLAEQETQYF.

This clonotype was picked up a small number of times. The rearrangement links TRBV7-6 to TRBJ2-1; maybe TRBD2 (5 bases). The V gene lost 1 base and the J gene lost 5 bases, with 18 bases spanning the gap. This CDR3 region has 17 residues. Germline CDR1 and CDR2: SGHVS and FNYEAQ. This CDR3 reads CASSLVRTPGVNNEQFF. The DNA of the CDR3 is TGTGCCAGCAGCTTAGTACGAACCCCCGGGGTTAACAATGAGCAGTTCTTC.

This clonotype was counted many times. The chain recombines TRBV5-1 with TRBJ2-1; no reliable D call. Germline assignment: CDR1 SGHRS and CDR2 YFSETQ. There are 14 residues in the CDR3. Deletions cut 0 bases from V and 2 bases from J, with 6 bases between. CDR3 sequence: CASSLEATYNEQFF. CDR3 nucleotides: TGCGCCAGCAGCTTGGAGGCAACCTACAATGAGCAGTTCTTC.

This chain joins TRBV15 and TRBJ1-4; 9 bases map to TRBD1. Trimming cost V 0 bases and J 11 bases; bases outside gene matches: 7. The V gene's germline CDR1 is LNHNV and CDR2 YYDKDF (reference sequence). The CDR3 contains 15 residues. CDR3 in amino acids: CATSRDVQGASKLFF. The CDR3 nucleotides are TGTGCCACCAGCAGAGATGTACAGGGGGCGAGTAAACTGTTTTTT. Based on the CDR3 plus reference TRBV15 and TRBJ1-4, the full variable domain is DAMVIQNPRYQVTQFGKPVTLSCSQTLNHNVMYWYQQKSSQAPKLLFHYYDKDFNNEADTPDNFQSRRPNTSFCFLDIRSPGLGDTAMYLCATSRDVQGASKLFFGSGTQLSVL.

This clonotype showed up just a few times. The CDR3 nucleotides are TGTGCCAGCAGTTATGGCGGGAGAATCGACGAGCAGTACTTC. It yields the protein CASSYGGRIDEQYF. This chain connects TRBV6-5 to TRBJ2-7, with 7 bases that match TRBD2. CDR3 size: 14 residues. Germline V CDR1 and CDR2: MNHEY, SVGAGI. V lost 3 bases and J lost 5; bases outside the gene matches: 7.

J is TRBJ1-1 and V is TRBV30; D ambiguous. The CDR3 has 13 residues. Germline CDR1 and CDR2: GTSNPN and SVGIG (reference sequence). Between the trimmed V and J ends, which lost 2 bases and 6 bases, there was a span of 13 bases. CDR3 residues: CAWSPRSMAEAFF. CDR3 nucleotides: TGTGCCTGGAGTCCCCGTTCAATGGCTGAAGCTTTCTTT.

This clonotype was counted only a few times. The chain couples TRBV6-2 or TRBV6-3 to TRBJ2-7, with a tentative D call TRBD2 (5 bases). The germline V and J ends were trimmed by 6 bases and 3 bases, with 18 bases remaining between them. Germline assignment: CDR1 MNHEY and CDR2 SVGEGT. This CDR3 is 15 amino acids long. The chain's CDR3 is CASRPEGGSSYEQYF. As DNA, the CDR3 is TGTGCCAGCAGGCCCGAGGGCGGGTCGAGCTACGAGCAGTACTTC.

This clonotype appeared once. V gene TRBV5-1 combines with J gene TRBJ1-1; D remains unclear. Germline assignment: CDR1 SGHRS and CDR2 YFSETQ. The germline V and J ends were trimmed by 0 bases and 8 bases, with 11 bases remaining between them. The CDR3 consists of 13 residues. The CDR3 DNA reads TGCGCCAGCAGCTTGGAGGGCGCCAGGGAAGCTTTCTTT. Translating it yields CASSLEGAREAFF.

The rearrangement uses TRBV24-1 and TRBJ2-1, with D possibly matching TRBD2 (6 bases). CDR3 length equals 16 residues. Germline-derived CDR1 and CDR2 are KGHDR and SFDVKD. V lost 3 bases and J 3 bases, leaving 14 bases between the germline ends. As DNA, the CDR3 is TGTGCCACCAGTGATCCCGGGACTCCTATCTACAATGAGCAGTTCTTC. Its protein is CATSDPGTPIYNEQFF.